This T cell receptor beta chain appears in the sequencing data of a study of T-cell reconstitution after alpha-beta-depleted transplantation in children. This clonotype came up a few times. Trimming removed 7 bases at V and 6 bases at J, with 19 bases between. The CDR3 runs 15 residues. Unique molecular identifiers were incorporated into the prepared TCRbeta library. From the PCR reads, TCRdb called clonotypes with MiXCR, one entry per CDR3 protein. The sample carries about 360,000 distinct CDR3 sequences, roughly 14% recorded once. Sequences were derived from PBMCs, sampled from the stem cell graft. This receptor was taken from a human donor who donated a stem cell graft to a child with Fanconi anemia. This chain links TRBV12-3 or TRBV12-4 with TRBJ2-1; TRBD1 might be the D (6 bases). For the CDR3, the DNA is TGTGCCAGCACTGACTACAGGGCTTTGGGCAATGAGCAGTTCTTC. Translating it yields CASTDYRALGNEQFF.